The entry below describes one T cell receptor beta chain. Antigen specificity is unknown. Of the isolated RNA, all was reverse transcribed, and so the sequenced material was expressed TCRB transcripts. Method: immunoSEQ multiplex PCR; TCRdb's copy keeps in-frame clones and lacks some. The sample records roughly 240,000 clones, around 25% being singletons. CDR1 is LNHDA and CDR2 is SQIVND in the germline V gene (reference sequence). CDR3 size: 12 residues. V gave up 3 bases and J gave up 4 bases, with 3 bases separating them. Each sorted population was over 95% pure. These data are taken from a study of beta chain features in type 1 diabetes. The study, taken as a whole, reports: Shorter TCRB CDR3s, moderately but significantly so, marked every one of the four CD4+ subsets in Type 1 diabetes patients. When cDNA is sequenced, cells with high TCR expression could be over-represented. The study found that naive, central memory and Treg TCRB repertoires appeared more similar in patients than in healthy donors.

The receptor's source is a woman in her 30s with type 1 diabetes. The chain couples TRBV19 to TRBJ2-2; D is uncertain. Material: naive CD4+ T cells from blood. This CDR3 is CASSMATGELFF. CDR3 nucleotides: TGTGCCAGTAGTATGGCCACCGGGGAGCTGTTTTTT.